The 9 T cell receptor beta chains reported below all come from one sample, sequenced in a study of shared clonotypes between healthy human individuals. Here immunoSEQ multiplex PCR was the method, and the copy in TCRdb shows in-frame clones only, minus some. This table holds some 300,000 clones, around 70% found once. The sequencing input was memory CD4+ T cells sorted from blood. This sample's subset: CD45RA-negative fraction. The receptors were sampled from a man under 40 in good health.

Worth noting for this clone: Other DNA sequences in this specimen translate into the identical CDR3. The V call is TRBV10-3, the J call TRBJ2-5; no clear D gene. The CDR3 length is 13 residues. Trimming pared 3 bases from V and 1 base from J, leaving 6 bases between. The germline V gene has CDR1 ENHRY and CDR2 SYGVKD. CDR3 sequence (DNA): TGTGCCATCAGTGAACTGCGCCAAGAGACCCAGTACTTC. Its translation: CAISELRQETQYF.

The CDR3 spells CASSQDLLRGRNEKLFF. The CDR3 bases are TGCGCCAGCAGCCAAGACCTCTTAAGGGGGAGAAATGAAAAACTGTTTTTT. This chain connects TRBV4-3 to TRBJ1-4; possible D gene TRBD1, 6 bases. CDR1 LGHNA and CDR2 YSLEER come from the germline V gene. The CDR3 covers 17 residues. Trimming took 0 bases from V and 5 from J, leaving 16 bases between them.

The chain links TRBV7-3 to TRBJ2-2, with D possibly matching TRBD2 (5 bases). CDR1 and CDR2 from the germline V gene are SGHTA and FQGTGA. The germline V and J ends were trimmed by 5 bases and 6 bases, with 13 bases remaining between them. The CDR3 runs 14 residues. CDR3 nucleotide sequence: TGTGCCAGCAGCCCCGGGCGGGTGGCCGGGGAGCTGTTTTTT. This encodes CASSPGRVAGELFF.

This chain connects TRBV10-2 to TRBJ2-6; 8 bases are shared with TRBD2. The CDR3 runs to 16 residues. The germline V gene has CDR1 WSHSY and CDR2 SAAADI. Unmatched junction bases numbered 6, after V lost 8 bases and J lost 0 bases. The CDR3 loop is CASGSGSPSGANVLTF. In DNA form, the CDR3 reads TGCGCCAGCGGGAGCGGGAGTCCCTCTGGGGCCAACGTCCTGACTTTC.

The rearrangement joins TRBV19 to TRBJ2-3; 7 nucleotides match TRBD2. The CDR3 has 16 amino acids. With V trimmed by 3 bases and J by 3 bases, 9 bases remained unmatched. Germline-derived CDR1 and CDR2 are LNHDA and SQIVND (reference sequence). In DNA form, the CDR3 reads TGTGCCAGTAGTATTGGGATTTTCGGGGGGACAGATACGCAGTATTTT. Residues: CASSIGIFGGTDTQYF.

The gene calls are TRBV18 and TRBJ1-1; TRBD1 aligns across 8 bases. In germline, CDR1 is KGHSH, CDR2 LQKENI. Trimming at V came to 2 bases and at J to 7 bases, leaving 6 bases not matched to a gene. The CDR3 sequence is 14 residues long. The CDR3 sequence: CASSPGQGVGEAFF. In nucleotides, the CDR3 is TGTGCCAGCTCACCAGGACAGGGTGTTGGTGAAGCTTTCTTT. Full variable domain (remainder filled in from reference TRBV18 and TRBJ1-1): NAGVMQNPRHLVRRRGQEARLRCSPMKGHSHVYWYRQLPEEGLKFMVYLQKENIIDESGMPKERFSAEFPKEGPSILRIQQVVRGDSAAYFCASSPGQGVGEAFFGQGTRLTVV.

This chain connects TRBV5-1 to TRBJ2-7; 7 bases are shared with TRBD1. This CDR3 is built from 14 residues. Germline V gives CDR1 SGHRS, CDR2 YFSETQ. Germline trimming cut 3 bases from V and 7 bases from J; bases unmatched to any gene: 10. The CDR3 region has the DNA TGCGCCAGCAGCTCCCACCAGGGGGTGGGGGAGCAGTACTTC. Protein: CASSSHQGVGEQYF.

The table lists this clone with a few counts. The same CDR3 is also encoded by other DNA sequences in this sample. The chain is built from TRBV29-1 and TRBJ2-3; D is undetermined. The V gene lost 4 bases and the J gene lost 1 base, with 3 bases spanning the gap. The length of the CDR3 is 11 residues. CDR1 and CDR2 from the germline V gene are SQVTM and ANQGSEA. CDR3 residues: CSVVGTDTQYF. In DNA form, the CDR3 reads TGCAGCGTTGTTGGCACAGATACGCAGTATTTT.

The rearrangement links TRBV28 to TRBJ1-2; 7 bases agree with TRBD1. CDR1 is MDHEN and CDR2 is SYDVKM in the germline V gene. The V and J ends lost 5 bases and 1 base, in that order; junction bases with no gene match: 10. The CDR3 consists of 16 residues. CDR3 DNA: TGTGCCAGCAGTCTATTGCCGGGACAGAGTAACTATGGCTACACCTTC. Its protein product is CASSLLPGQSNYGYTF.